A single sample gave rise to the 8 T cell receptor beta chains below, sequenced in a study of blood T cell repertoires in COVID-19. Data came from immunoSEQ multiplex PCR; TCRdb stores just in-frame clones and leaves some out. The top ten hold 1.3% of the sample, which has some 220,000 clones, about four fifths seen once. Input material: PBMCs or T cells enriched from blood (not recorded which). These receptors were obtained from a woman aged 40 to 49 with acute COVID-19.

V usage is TRBV21-1 and J usage is TRBJ1-5; the table's D call TRBD1 went unverified against the DNA. TRBV21-1 is a recognized pseudogene. This CDR3 is 14 amino acids long. CDR3 sequence (DNA): TGTGCCAGCAGCCCTACAGGGGACAATCAGCCCCAGCATTTT. Residues: CASSPTGDNQPQHF.

This clone was found once. The rearrangement joins TRBV3-1 (or the pseudogene TRBV3-2) to TRBJ2-3; TRBD2 matches 11 bases. CDR1 and CDR2 from the germline V gene are LGHDT and YNNKEL (reference sequence). The CDR3 covers 18 residues. The ends lost 1 base at V and 4 bases at J; junction bases unmatched: 10. The CDR3 coding sequence is TGTGCCAGCAGCCAAGGGCGGCTAGCGGGAGGAGGGGCAGATACGCAGTATTTT. It is translated as CASSQGRLAGGGADTQYF.

This sequence joins TRBV11-1 and TRBJ2-7, with 7 bases lining up with TRBD1. The germline V gene has CDR1 SGHAT and CDR2 FQDESV (reference sequence). This CDR3 comprises 13 residues. J was trimmed by 3 bases and V by 7 bases; bases with no gene match: 6. CDR3 in DNA: TGTGCCAGCACAAACAGGGGCGGCTACGAGCAGTACTTC. Translating it yields CASTNRGGYEQYF.

V is TRBV3-1 (or the pseudogene TRBV3-2) and J is TRBJ2-1, with TRBD2 matching 7 bases. J was trimmed by 6 bases and V by 2 bases; bases with no gene match: 7. The CDR3 covers 15 residues. From germline, CDR1 is LGHDT and CDR2 YNNKEL (reference sequence). The CDR3 DNA sequence: TGTGCCAGCAGCCAAATGGTGGGGGGGAGCAATGAGCAGTTCTTC. Protein sequence: CASSQMVGGSNEQFF.

This clone was recorded once. The genes are TRBV27 and TRBJ2-1; TRBD2 matches 10 bases. The CDR3 totals 13 residues. The J segment lost 6 bases and the V segment lost 8 bases, leaving 4 bases of the junction unmatched. CDR1 is MNHEY and CDR2 is SMNVEV in the germline V gene (reference sequence). DNA of the CDR3: TGTGCCAGCGGTGAGCGGGAGGGCAATGAGCAGTTCTTC. Protein sequence: CASGEREGNEQFF.

The chain uses TRBV29-1 and TRBJ2-5; TRBD1 agrees at 10 bases. The CDR3 covers 13 residues. J gave up 4 bases and V 4 bases, and 3 bases lay outside the gene matches. Germline V gene lookup returns CDR1 SQVTM and CDR2 ANQGSEA. The CDR3 protein is CSVAGTGAETQYF. CDR3 nucleotide sequence: TGCAGCGTTGCGGGGACAGGGGCAGAGACCCAGTACTTC.

The chain combines TRBV12-3 or TRBV12-4 with TRBJ2-3; possible D gene TRBD2, 5 bases. Trimming took off 1 base at V and 4 bases at J, with 6 bases between the two ends. The CDR3 loop spans 13 amino acids. The chain's CDR3 is CASSLGGSDTQYF. CDR3 nucleotide sequence: TGTGCCAGCAGTTTAGGAGGGTCAGATACGCAGTATTTT.

The chain links TRBV6-5 to TRBJ2-5; 7 nucleotides match TRBD1. The length of the CDR3 is 14 residues. Looked up from germline, CDR1 is MNHEY and CDR2 is SVGAGI. V lost 6 bases and J lost 5; bases outside the gene matches: 9. This chain's CDR3 is CASRIRQGRETQYF. In DNA, the CDR3 is TGTGCCAGCAGAATTAGACAGGGTCGGGAGACCCAGTACTTC.